Here is one T cell receptor (beta chain) with its context. Its antigen remains unidentified. The data were obtained in a study of metastatic and nonmetastatic thyroid tumors. Study-wide background: Patients with malignant and benign thyroid disease provided blood and tumor or nodule tissue, whose repertoires were compared. Study conclusions and caveats: The reported finding was significantly higher TCR beta diversity in malignant thyroid tumors relative to benign nodules, in blood and tumor.

Trimming took 0 bases from V and 2 from J, leaving 7 bases between them. The CDR3 is made up of 14 amino acids. Germline CDR1 and CDR2: LGHDT and YNNKEL (reference sequence). Source study methods: Researchers built a distant-metastasis classifier for papillary thyroid cancer that drew on CDR3 differences across clinicopathological groups. From the PCR reads, TCRdb re-called clones with MiXCR. TCRdb, not the original authors, processed these V and J calls. In the table there are over 25,000 clones, around 16% of which are singletons. Among the patients, none had received any treatment before thyroid surgery.

The sample consisted of blood. This TCR came from a female donor with papillary thyroid cancer or a benign thyroid nodule (not recorded which). Some clones in this sample may be carry-over from other donors' samples. The chain couples TRBV3-1 to TRBJ1-1, with D unresolved. The DNA of the CDR3 is TGTGCCAGCAGCCAAGATACCCGAAACACTGAAGCTTTCTTT. Amino acid sequence: CASSQDTRNTEAFF.